This T cell receptor (beta chain) was obtained from a study of T-cell reconstitution after alpha-beta-depleted transplantation in children. Trimming removed 3 bases from V and 5 bases from J; junction bases left unmatched: 5. The CDR3 consists of 15 residues. The germline gives CDR1 SGHDT, CDR2 YYEEEE. For TCRbeta, the library was prepared with unique molecular identifiers. TCRdb redid the calling of the PCR reads with MiXCR, one entry per CDR3 protein. This table has about 270,000 distinct CDR3 sequences, 9.9% appearing once. The input for sequencing was PBMCs from the stem cell graft donor, taken from the stem cell graft. The chain is built from TRBV5-6 and TRBJ2-2, with 9 bases identical to TRBD1. The sequence derives from a human donor who donated a stem cell graft to a child with SCID. CDR3 in amino acids: CASSSSGTGTGELFF. DNA for the CDR3: TGTGCCAGCAGCTCCTCCGGGACAGGGACCGGGGAGCTGTTTTTT.